A selection of T cell receptor beta chains follows, all from one sample in a study of CD4 T cells in relation to SARS-CoV-2 and coronaviruses. Data came from immunoSEQ multiplex PCR; TCRdb stores just in-frame clones and leaves some out. The sample yields approximately 11,000 clones, roughly 88% seen once. Their recognized antigens are unknown. Sequenced sample: CD4+ T cells from PBMCs, cultured in vitro. The receptor set was obtained from a human donor in good health. Both conserved end residues are part of each CDR3. The D gene is left open where the match is weak. A clone size is listed for some rows: how often the clone was seen (once, few, many), or a class if it is expanded.

clone size,J gene,D gene,V gene,CDR3 protein,CDR3 DNA
-,TRBJ2-3,TRBD2,TRBV4-1,CASSQDRVAGEASTDTQYF,TGCGCCAGCAGCCAAGATAGGGTAGCGGGGGAAGCTAGCACAGATACGCAGTATTTT
-,TRBJ2-7,-,TRBV4-1,CASSRSAGVTGYEQYF,TGCGCCAGCAGCCGGAGTGCCGGGGTAACAGGCTACGAGCAGTACTTC
few,TRBJ2-5,-,TRBV12-3/TRBV12-4,CASSWHSQETQYF,TGTGCCAGCAGTTGGCACAGCCAAGAGACCCAGTACTTC
few,TRBJ2-7,TRBD2,TRBV5-5,CASSRSGTRHDYEQYF,TGTGCCAGCAGTCGTTCCGGGACTAGGCACGACTACGAGCAGTACTTC
-,TRBJ2-4,-,TRBV1,CTSSPPGLPPGAKNIQYF,TGCACCAGCAGCCCGCCGGGACTCCCCCCCGGAGCCAAAAACATTCAGTACTTC
once,TRBJ1-2,-,TRBV20-1,CSASTRGGLDYGYTF,TGCAGTGCCAGTACCCGGGGGGGTTTGGACTATGGCTACACCTTC
few,TRBJ2-7,TRBD1,TRBV19,CASRAGTGVYEQYF,TGTGCCAGTAGGGCCGGGACAGGGGTTTACGAGCAGTACTTC
-,TRBJ1-2,TRBD1,TRBV6-6,CASSRTNGQGEESDTF,TGTGCCAGCAGTCGAACGAACGGGCAGGGGGAAGAGAGTGACACCTTC
-,TRBJ2-1,TRBD2,TRBV7-3,CASSMSGTTSNEQFF,TGTGCCAGCAGCATGTCCGGGACTACTAGCAATGAGCAGTTCTTC
-,TRBJ2-2,-,TRBV6-5,CASSYSYRADTGELFF,TGTGCCAGCAGTTACTCCTACAGGGCCGACACCGGGGAGCTGTTTTTT
-,TRBJ2-1,TRBD1,TRBV12-3/TRBV12-4,CASSSGGLDEQFF,TGTGCCAGCAGTTCAGGGGGCTTGGATGAGCAGTTCTTC
-,TRBJ2-1,TRBD2,TRBV28,CASRVAGGHSYNEQFF,TGTGCCAGCAGGGTAGCGGGGGGACACTCCTACAATGAGCAGTTCTTC
-,TRBJ1-5,-,TRBV9,CASSVGQENQPQHF,TGTGCCAGCAGCGTAGGACAGGAGAATCAGCCCCAGCATTTT
-,TRBJ2-1,TRBD2,TRBV7-2,CASSWLAGGLNNEQFF,TGTGCCAGCAGCTGGCTAGCGGGGGGCTTAAACAATGAGCAGTTCTTC
-,TRBJ2-7,TRBD1,TRBV6-5,CASRRGQGFYEQYF,TGTGCCAGCAGGAGGGGGCAGGGTTTCTACGAGCAGTACTTC
-,TRBJ1-2,-,TRBV29-1,CSAGGESF,TGCAGCGCGGGGGGGGAGTCATTC
-,TRBJ1-5,-,TRBV21-1,CASTRQGNQPQHF,TGTGCCAGTACCAGACAGGGGAATCAGCCCCAGCATTTT
once,TRBJ2-7,-,TRBV30,CAWSVQQGRAQYF,TGTGCCTGGAGTGTACAACAGGGCAGAGCGCAGTACTTC
-,TRBJ2-2,TRBD2,TRBV30,CAWSMAGGGTGELFF,TGTGCCTGGAGTATGGCGGGAGGGGGAACCGGGGAGCTGTTTTTT
-,TRBJ1-2,-,TRBV6-5,CASSPGTYGYTF,TGTGCCAGCAGTCCGGGGACTTATGGCTACACCTTC
-,TRBJ1-1,-,TRBV9,CASSVLGDTEAFF,TGTGCCAGCAGCGTTTTGGGGGACACTGAAGCTTTCTTT
-,TRBJ1-2,-,TRBV12-3/TRBV12-4,CASSPRHGYTF,TGTGCCAGCAGCCCACGCCATGGCTACACCTTC
-,TRBJ1-2,-,TRBV6-2/TRBV6-3,CASSYTDYGYTF,TGTGCCAGCAGTTACACGGACTATGGCTACACCTTC
-,TRBJ2-3,-,TRBV25-1,CASTRRGSDTQYF,TGTGCCAGCACCCGAAGGGGGTCAGATACGCAGTATTTT
once,TRBJ1-1,-,TRBV28,CASSRQSGAFF,TGTGCCAGCAGTCGCCAAAGTGGCGCTTTCTTT
-,TRBJ1-1,-,TRBV28,CASSLLTGTTTEAFF,TGTGCCAGCAGTTTACTCACCGGGACAACAACTGAAGCTTTCTTT
-,TRBJ1-1,-,TRBV5-4,CASSLVGLMNTEAFF,TGTGCCAGCAGCTTGGTCGGGTTAATGAACACTGAAGCTTTCTTT
-,TRBJ2-2,TRBD1,TRBV6-5,CASKTGTGATGELFF,TGTGCCAGCAAAACCGGGACAGGAGCCACCGGGGAGCTGTTTTTT
-,TRBJ2-5,-,TRBV4-1,CASSQVGAGQETQYF,TGCGCCAGCAGCCAAGTCGGAGCGGGCCAAGAGACCCAGTACTTC
-,TRBJ1-2,-,TRBV6-5,CASTSGSSTLGYTF,TGTGCCAGCACCTCCGGGTCCTCTACCCTTGGCTACACCTTC
-,TRBJ2-3,TRBD2,TRBV19,CATAWASGGTDTQYF,TGTGCCACCGCCTGGGCCAGCGGGGGGACAGATACGCAGTATTTT